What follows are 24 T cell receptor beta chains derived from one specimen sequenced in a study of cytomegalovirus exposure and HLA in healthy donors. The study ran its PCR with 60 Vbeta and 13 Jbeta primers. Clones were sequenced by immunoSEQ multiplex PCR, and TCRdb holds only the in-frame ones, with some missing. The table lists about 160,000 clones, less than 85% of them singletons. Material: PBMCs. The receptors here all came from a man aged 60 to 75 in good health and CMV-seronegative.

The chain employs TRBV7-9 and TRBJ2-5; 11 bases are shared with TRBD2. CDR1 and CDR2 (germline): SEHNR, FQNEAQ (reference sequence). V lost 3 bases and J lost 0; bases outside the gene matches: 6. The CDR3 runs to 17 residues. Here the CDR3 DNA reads TGTGCCAGCAGCTTTAAGACTAGCGGGGCGTACCAAGAGACCCAGTACTTC. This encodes CASSFKTSGAYQETQYF.

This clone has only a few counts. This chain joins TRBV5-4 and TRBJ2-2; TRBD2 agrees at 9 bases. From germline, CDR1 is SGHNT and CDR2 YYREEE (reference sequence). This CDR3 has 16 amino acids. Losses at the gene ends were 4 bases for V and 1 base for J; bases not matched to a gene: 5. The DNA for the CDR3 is TGTGCCAGCAGCAAAGCGGGGGGTCAGAACACCGGGGAGCTGTTTTTT. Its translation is CASSKAGGQNTGELFF.

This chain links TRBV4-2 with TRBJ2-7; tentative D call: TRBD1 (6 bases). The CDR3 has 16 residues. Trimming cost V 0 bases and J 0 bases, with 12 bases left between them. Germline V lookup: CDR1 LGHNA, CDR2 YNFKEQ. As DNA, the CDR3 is TGTGCCAGCAGCCAAGAATCAGGGGCCCACTCCTACGAGCAGTACTTC. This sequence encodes CASSQESGAHSYEQYF.

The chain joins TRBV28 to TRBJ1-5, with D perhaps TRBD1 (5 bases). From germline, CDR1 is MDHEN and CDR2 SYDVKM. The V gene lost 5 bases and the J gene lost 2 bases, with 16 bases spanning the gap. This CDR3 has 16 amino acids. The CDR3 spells CASSRGGFEGNQPQHF. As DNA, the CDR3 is TGTGCCAGCAGTCGGGGGGGATTTGAGGGCAATCAGCCCCAGCATTTT.

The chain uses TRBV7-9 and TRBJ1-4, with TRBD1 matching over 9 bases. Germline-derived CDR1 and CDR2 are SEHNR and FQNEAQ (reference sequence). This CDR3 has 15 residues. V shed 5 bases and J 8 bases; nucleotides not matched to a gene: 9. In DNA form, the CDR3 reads TGTGCCAGCAGCCCCCCTCCACAGGGGGCGGAAAAACTGTTTTTT. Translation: CASSPPPQGAEKLFF.

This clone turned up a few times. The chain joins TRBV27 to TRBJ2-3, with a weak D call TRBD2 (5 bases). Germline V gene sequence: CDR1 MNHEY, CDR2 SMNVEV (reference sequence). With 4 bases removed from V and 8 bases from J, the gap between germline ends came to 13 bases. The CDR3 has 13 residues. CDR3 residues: CASSSLDRGTQYF. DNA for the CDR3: TGTGCCAGCAGTTCGTTGGACCGGGGTACGCAGTATTTT.

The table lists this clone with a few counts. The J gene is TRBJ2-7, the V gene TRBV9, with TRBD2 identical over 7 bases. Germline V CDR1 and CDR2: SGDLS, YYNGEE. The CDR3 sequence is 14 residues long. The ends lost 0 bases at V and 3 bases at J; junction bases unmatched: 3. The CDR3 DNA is TGTGCCAGCAGCGTAGGGCGGGAGCGCTACGAGCAGTACTTC. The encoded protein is CASSVGRERYEQYF. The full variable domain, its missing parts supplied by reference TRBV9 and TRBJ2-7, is DSGVTQTPKHLITATGQRVTLRCSPRSGDLSVYWYQQSLDQGLQFLIQYYNGEERAKGNILERFSAQQFPDLHSELNLSSLELGDSALYFCASSVGRERYEQYFGPGTRLTVT.

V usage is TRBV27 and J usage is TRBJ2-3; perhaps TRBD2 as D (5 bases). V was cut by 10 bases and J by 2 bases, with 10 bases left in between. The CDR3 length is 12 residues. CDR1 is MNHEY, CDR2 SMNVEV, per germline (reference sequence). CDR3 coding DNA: TGTGCCACCGCTGACTACACAGATACGCAGTATTTT. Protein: CATADYTDTQYF.

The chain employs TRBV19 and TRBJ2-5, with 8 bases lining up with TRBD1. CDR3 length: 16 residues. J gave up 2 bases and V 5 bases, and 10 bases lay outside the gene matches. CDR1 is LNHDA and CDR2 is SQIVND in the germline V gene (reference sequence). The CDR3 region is CASSPRQGRRQETQYF. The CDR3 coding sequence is TGTGCCAGTAGTCCCCGACAGGGGAGGAGGCAAGAGACCCAGTACTTC.

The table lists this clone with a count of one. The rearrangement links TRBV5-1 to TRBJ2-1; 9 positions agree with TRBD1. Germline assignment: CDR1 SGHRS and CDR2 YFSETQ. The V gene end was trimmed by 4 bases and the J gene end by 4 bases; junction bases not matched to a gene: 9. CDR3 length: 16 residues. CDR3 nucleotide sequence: TGCGCCAGCAGCGAGGACGGGACAGGGTTATACAATGAGCAGTTCTTC. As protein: CASSEDGTGLYNEQFF. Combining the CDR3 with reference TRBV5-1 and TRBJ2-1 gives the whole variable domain KAGVTQTPRYLIKTRGQQVTLSCSPISGHRSVSWYQQTPGQGLQFLFEYFSETQRNKGNFPGRFSGRQFSNSRSEMNVSTLELGDSALYLCASSEDGTGLYNEQFFGPGTRLTVL.

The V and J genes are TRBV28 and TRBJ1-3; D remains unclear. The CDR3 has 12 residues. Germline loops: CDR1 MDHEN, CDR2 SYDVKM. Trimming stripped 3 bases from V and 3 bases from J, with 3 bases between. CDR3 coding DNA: TGTGCCAGCAGTTTTAGTGGAAACACCATATATTTT. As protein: CASSFSGNTIYF. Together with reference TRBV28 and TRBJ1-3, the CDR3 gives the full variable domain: DVKVTQSSRYLVKRTGEKVFLECVQDMDHENMFWYRQDPGLGLRLIYFSYDVKMKEKGDIPEGYSVSREKKERFSLILESASTNQTSMYLCASSFSGNTIYFGEGSWLTVV.

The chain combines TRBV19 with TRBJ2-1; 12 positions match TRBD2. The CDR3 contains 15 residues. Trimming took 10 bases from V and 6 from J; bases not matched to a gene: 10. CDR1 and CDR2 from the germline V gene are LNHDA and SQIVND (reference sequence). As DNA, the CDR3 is TGTGCCACTTGGGGGAGGACTAGCGGGACCAATGAGCAGTTCTTC. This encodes CATWGRTSGTNEQFF. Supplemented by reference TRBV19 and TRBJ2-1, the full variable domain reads DGGITQSPKYLFRKEGQNVTLSCEQNLNHDAMYWYRQDPGQGLRLIYYSQIVNDFQKGDIAEGYSVSREKKESFPLTVTSAQKNPTAFYLCATWGRTSGTNEQFFGPGTRLTVL.

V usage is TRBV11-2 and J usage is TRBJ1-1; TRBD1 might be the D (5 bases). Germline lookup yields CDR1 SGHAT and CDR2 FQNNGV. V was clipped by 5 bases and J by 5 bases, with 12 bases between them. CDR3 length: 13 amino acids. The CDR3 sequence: CASSLDTTTEAFF. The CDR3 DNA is TGTGCCAGCAGCCTGGACACAACAACTGAAGCTTTCTTT. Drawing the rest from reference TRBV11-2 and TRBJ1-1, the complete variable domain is EAGVAQSPRYKIIEKRQSVAFWCNPISGHATLYWYQQILGQGPKLLIQFQNNGVVDDSQLPKDRFSAERLKGVDSTLKIQPAKLEDSAVYLCASSLDTTTEAFFGQGTRLTVV.

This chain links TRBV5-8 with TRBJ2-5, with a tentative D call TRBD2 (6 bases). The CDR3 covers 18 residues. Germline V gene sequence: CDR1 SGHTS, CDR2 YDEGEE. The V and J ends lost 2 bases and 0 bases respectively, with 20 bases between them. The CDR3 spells CASSFTLNYRDYQETQYF. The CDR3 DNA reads TGTGCCAGCAGCTTCACTCTGAACTACCGGGACTACCAAGAGACCCAGTACTTC.

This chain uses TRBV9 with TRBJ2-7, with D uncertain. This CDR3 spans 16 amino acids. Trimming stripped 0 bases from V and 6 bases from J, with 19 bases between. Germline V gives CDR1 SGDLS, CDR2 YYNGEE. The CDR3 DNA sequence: TGTGCCAGCAGCGTAGTAGCCTCAGCGAGAAACTCCGAGCAGTACTTC. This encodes CASSVVASARNSEQYF.

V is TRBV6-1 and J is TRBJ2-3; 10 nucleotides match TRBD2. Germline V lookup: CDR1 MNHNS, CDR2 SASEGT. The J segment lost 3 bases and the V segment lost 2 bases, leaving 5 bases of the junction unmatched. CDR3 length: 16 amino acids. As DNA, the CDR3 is TGTGCCAGCAGTGAATGGCTAGCGGGAGAAACAGATACGCAGTATTTT. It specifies CASSEWLAGETDTQYF.

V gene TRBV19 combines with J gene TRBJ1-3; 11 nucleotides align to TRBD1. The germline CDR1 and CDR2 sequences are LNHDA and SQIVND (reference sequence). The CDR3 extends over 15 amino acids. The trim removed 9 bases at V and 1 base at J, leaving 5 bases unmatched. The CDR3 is CASGTGGSSGNTIYF. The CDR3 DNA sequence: TGTGCCAGCGGGACAGGGGGGTCGTCTGGAAACACCATATATTTT.

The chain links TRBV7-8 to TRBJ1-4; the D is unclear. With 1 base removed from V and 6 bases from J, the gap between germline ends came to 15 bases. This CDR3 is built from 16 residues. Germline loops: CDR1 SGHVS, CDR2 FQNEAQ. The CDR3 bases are TGTGCCAGCAGCTTAGGTTCTCCGGGAGCGGATGAAAAACTGTTTTTT. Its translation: CASSLGSPGADEKLFF.

The CDR3 is CASSLTGNIRRNQPQHF. The CDR3, as DNA: TGTGCCAGCAGCTTGACCGGGAACATCCGGCGAAATCAGCCCCAGCATTTT. V gene TRBV5-5 combines with J gene TRBJ1-5; D is undetermined. Trimming removed 1 base from V and 4 bases from J, with 18 bases in between. CDR3 size: 17 residues. Looked up from germline, CDR1 is SGHKS and CDR2 is YYEKEE (reference sequence).

The CDR3 is CASSYGRAREQYF. The DNA for the CDR3 is TGTGCCAGCAGTTATGGCAGGGCTCGAGAGCAGTACTTC. This sequence joins TRBV6-5 and TRBJ2-7, with TRBD1 as a possible D gene (5 bases). This CDR3 is 13 amino acids long. V was clipped by 3 bases and J by 7 bases, with 13 bases between them. CDR1 is MNHEY, CDR2 SVGAGI, per germline.

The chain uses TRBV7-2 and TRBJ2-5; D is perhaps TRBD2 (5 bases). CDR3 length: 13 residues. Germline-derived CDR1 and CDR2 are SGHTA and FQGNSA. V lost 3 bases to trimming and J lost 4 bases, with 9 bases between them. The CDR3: CASSFTSGETQYF. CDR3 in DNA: TGTGCCAGCAGCTTTACTAGTGGAGAGACCCAGTACTTC.

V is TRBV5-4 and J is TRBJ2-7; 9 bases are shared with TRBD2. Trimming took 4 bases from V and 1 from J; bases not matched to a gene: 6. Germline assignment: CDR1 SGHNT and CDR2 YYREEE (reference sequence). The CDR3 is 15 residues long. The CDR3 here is CASSLAGGRSYEQYF. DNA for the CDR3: TGTGCCAGCAGCCTCGCGGGGGGGAGGTCCTACGAGCAGTACTTC.

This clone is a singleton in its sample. CDR3 DNA sequence: TGTGCCAGCAGCTTAGTACAGGGGGCAGATACGCAGTATTTT. This translates into CASSLVQGADTQYF. The chain carries TRBV11-3 and TRBJ2-3, with 8 nucleotides matching TRBD1. V was pared by 1 base and J by 4 bases, with 1 base of the junction left unmatched. Germline CDR1 reads SGHNT; CDR2 reads YENEEA. CDR3 length: 14 residues.

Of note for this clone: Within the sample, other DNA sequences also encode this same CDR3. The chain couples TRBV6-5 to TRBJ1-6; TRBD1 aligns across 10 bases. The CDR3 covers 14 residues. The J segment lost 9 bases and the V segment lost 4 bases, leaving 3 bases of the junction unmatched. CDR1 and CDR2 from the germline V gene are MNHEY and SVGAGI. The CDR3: CASSSGQGPSPLHF. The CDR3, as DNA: TGTGCCAGCAGTTCGGGACAGGGGCCTTCACCCCTCCACTTT.